Presented here are 3 T cell receptor beta chains from one specimen sequenced in a study of graft-versus-host responses after intestinal transplantation. Here immunoSEQ multiplex PCR was the method, and the copy in TCRdb shows in-frame clones only, minus some. The sample shows about 18,000 clones, 38% of them seen only once. The material sequenced was alloreactive CD4+ T cells from a mixed lymphocyte reaction culture, taken before intestinal transplant. Subset noted: CFSE-low proliferating T cells sorted from roughly 6-day pre-transplant mixed lymphocyte reaction (GvH or HvG direction). The receptors stem from a human patient who received an intestinal transplant.

This chain uses TRBV6-5 with TRBJ2-6; maybe TRBD1 (6 bases). Trimming shortened V by 5 bases and J by 10 bases, and 15 bases separated the two germline ends. There are 14 residues in the CDR3. The V gene's germline CDR1 is MNHEY and CDR2 SVGAGI. CDR3 region: CASSITGLRNVLTF. CDR3 nucleotide sequence: TGTGCCAGCAGTATAACAGGGTTAAGAAACGTCCTGACTTTC.

In this sample, this clone turned up once. The chain joins TRBV16 to TRBJ1-3; perhaps TRBD1 as D (5 bases). Trimming pared 0 bases from V and 7 bases from J, leaving 10 bases between. This CDR3 is 14 amino acids long. Per germline, CDR1 KGHSY and CDR2 FQNENV. The CDR3 DNA sequence: TGTGCCAGCAGCCAATCGAGGAGGGACAACACCATATATTTT. It is translated as CASSQSRRDNTIYF.

This clone was seen only a few times. The chain combines TRBV5-6 with TRBJ1-2, with D possibly matching TRBD1 (5 bases). Germline CDR1 is SGHDT and CDR2 is YYEEEE. The CDR3 runs to 13 residues. V was trimmed by 2 bases and J by 6 bases, leaving 11 bases between them. The chain's CDR3 is CASSFKLGDGYTF. The CDR3 DNA reads TGTGCCAGCAGCTTTAAATTGGGGGATGGCTACACCTTC.